This passage covers 13 T cell receptor beta chains from one sample sequenced in a study of blood T cell repertoires in COVID-19. Libraries were prepared by immunoSEQ multiplex PCR; TCRdb keeps only in-frame clonotypes and omits some of them. The sample consists of 71,000 or so clones, about nine tenths of them appearing once. The sample was peripheral blood. These TCRs come from a woman in her late teens or twenties with acute or convalescent COVID-19.

The rearrangement joins TRBV6-5 to TRBJ1-3; a weak D match, TRBD1 (6 bases). Trimming pared 6 bases from V and 0 bases from J, leaving 12 bases between. CDR1 and CDR2 from the germline V gene are MNHEY and SVGAGI. The CDR3 has 15 amino acids. Here the CDR3 DNA reads TGTGCCAGCAGCCCGGACAGATTCTCTGGAAACACCATATATTTT. Encoded protein: CASSPDRFSGNTIYF.

The rearrangement links TRBV12-5 to TRBJ1-1; weak D call: TRBD1 (5 bases). V lost 7 bases and J 0 bases, leaving 21 bases between the germline ends. The CDR3 is 17 residues long. In germline, CDR1 is LGHNT, CDR2 FRNRAP. The CDR3 loop is CASAVWAGGIMNTEAFF. CDR3 DNA sequence: TGTGCTAGTGCCGTTTGGGCGGGGGGAATCATGAACACTGAAGCTTTCTTT.

J is TRBJ1-6 and V is TRBV6-6; 7 bases map to TRBD1. This CDR3 is 14 amino acids long. The germline gives CDR1 MNHNY, CDR2 SVGAGI (reference sequence). With 2 bases clipped from V and 7 bases from J, the junction kept 2 bases outside the gene matches. CDR3 region: CASSYQQGNSPLHF. CDR3 nucleotide sequence: TGTGCCAGCAGTTACCAACAGGGGAATTCACCCCTCCACTTT.

The chain combines TRBV6-1 with TRBJ1-5; 7 nucleotides align to TRBD1. The CDR3 runs 19 residues. Germline CDR1 and CDR2: MNHNS and SASEGT. Trimming at V came to 2 bases and at J to 5 bases, leaving 18 bases not matched to a gene. The CDR3 bases are TGTGCCAGCAGTGAATTCAGGGGGATGCTACTCTATAAGCATCAGCCCCAGCATTTT. Residues: CASSEFRGMLLYKHQPQHF.

The rearrangement uses TRBV11-2 and TRBJ2-1; 8 bases are shared with TRBD2. With 3 bases clipped from V and 6 bases from J, the junction kept 16 bases outside the gene matches. The CDR3 has 18 residues. Per germline, CDR1 SGHAT and CDR2 FQNNGV. The CDR3 bases are TGTGCCAGCAGCTTCCTCCCTATAACGGGGGGGCTTGGCAATGAGCAGTTCTTC. Translation gives CASSFLPITGGLGNEQFF. The full variable domain, with the rest looked up from reference TRBV11-2 and TRBJ2-1, is EAGVAQSPRYKIIEKRQSVAFWCNPISGHATLYWYQQILGQGPKLLIQFQNNGVVDDSQLPKDRFSAERLKGVDSTLKIQPAKLEDSAVYLCASSFLPITGGLGNEQFFGPGTRLTVL.

This clone was detected only a few times. The V gene is TRBV7-2, the J gene TRBJ2-1; 7 nucleotides align to TRBD2. This CDR3 comprises 15 residues. J gave up 7 bases and V 2 bases, and 8 bases lay outside the gene matches. Germline values: CDR1 SGHTA, CDR2 FQGNSA. DNA of the CDR3: TGTGCCAGCAGCTTACGTGGGAGGGAGGAAAATGAGCAGTTCTTC. Translating it yields CASSLRGREENEQFF.

V is TRBV29-1 and J is TRBJ2-1, with D tentatively TRBD1 (6 bases). Germline values: CDR1 SQVTM, CDR2 ANQGSEA. Between the trimmed V and J ends, which lost 2 bases and 5 bases, there was a span of 19 bases. The CDR3 runs 16 residues. The CDR3 sequence: CSVELLYSDRNNEQFF. The CDR3 DNA sequence: TGCAGCGTTGAACTCCTGTATTCGGACAGAAACAATGAGCAGTTCTTC.

This clone was recorded a few times. V usage is TRBV7-9 and J usage is TRBJ1-2; tentative D call: TRBD1 (5 bases). This CDR3 contains 14 residues. Trimming cost V 4 bases and J 8 bases, with 17 bases left between them. From germline, CDR1 is SEHNR and CDR2 FQNEAQ (reference sequence). The CDR3: CASSSDSPLGGYTF. CDR3 DNA sequence: TGTGCCAGCAGCTCCGACAGCCCGTTGGGCGGCTACACCTTC.

This rearrangement joins TRBV4-3 to TRBJ2-2; a possible D gene is TRBD2 (5 bases). Trimming took 0 bases from V and 6 from J, leaving 14 bases between them. Per the germline V gene, CDR1 is LGHNA and CDR2 is YSLEER. The CDR3 contains 16 residues. The CDR3 is CASSQDRGEGSGELFF. The CDR3 bases are TGCGCCAGCAGCCAAGACCGCGGTGAGGGATCCGGGGAGCTGTTTTTT.

This chain joins TRBV11-2 and TRBJ1-4; TRBD1 is a possible D gene (5 bases). This CDR3 contains 13 residues. CDR1 is SGHAT, CDR2 FQNNGV, per germline. Trimming pared 0 bases from V and 12 bases from J, leaving 11 bases between. For the CDR3, the DNA is TGTGCCAGCAGCTTAGAGGTCAGGGTTGAACTGTTTTTT. Its translation is CASSLEVRVELFF.

This clone was picked up one time. The gene calls are TRBV21-1 and TRBJ1-3. TRBV21-1 is designated a pseudogene. This CDR3 region has 15 residues. In DNA form, the CDR3 reads TGTGCCAGCAGCCGGGACTCACACCTAGAAAACACCATATATTTT. Translated, it gives CASSRDSHLENTIYF.

V and J are TRBV2 and TRBJ2-3; 8 positions match TRBD2. This CDR3 is built from 14 residues. CDR1 SNHLY and CDR2 FYNNEI come from the germline V gene. The J segment lost 0 bases and the V segment lost 10 bases, leaving 6 bases of the junction unmatched. The CDR3 region has the DNA TGTGCCACCAAGCGGGGGCTGAGCACAGATACGCAGTATTTT. The encoded protein is CATKRGLSTDTQYF.

CDR3 nucleotides: TGTGCCAGTAGTACAGGGAGGGATCAGCCCCAGCATTTT. Residues: CASSTGRDQPQHF. This chain connects TRBV19 to TRBJ1-5, with D maybe TRBD1 (5 bases). The V gene lost 4 bases and the J gene lost 5 bases, with 9 bases spanning the gap. Germline V gene lookup returns CDR1 LNHDA and CDR2 SQIVND (reference sequence). This CDR3 has 13 residues.